This T cell receptor (beta chain) was documented in a study of T cells in Graves' hyperthyroidism and ophthalmopathy. TCR beta CDR3 sequences were amplified from RNA transcripts. First-round RT-PCR targeting the TCR CDR3 was performed with the HTBI primer set. TCRdb reprocessed the multiplex PCR reads with MiXCR, giving one entry per CDR3 protein. Found here are tens of thousands of distinct CDR3 sequences, 40% to 60% of them singletons; the top ten hold roughly 17%. At least ten counts were recorded for this clonotype. A read error is possible here, since a much larger clone lies one base away. Ophthalmopathy patients all had a Clinical Activity Score of at least 3, a NOSPECS grade of at least 4 and disease under 3 months old. The study excluded patients with uncontrolled infection, other autoimmune disease, pregnancy or lactation. V dropped 5 bases and J dropped 1 base, with 8 bases sitting between them. The CDR3 covers 13 residues. Germline assignment: CDR1 SGHNT and CDR2 YENEEA.

The chain joins TRBV11-3 to TRBJ1-1; TRBD1 is a possible D gene (6 bases). This receptor was obtained from a man aged 35 to 55 with Graves' ophthalmopathy. The source material was blood. The chain's CDR3 is CASSPQGNTEAFF. The CDR3 DNA sequence: TGTGCCAGCAGCCCACAGGGGAACACTGAAGCTTTCTTT.